The clone carrying this TCR beta chain came up a few times. This sample is drawn from a study of cytomegalovirus exposure and HLA in healthy donors. CDR1 SGHTA and CDR2 FQGNSA come from the germline V gene. The V and J ends lost 6 bases and 6 bases, in that order; junction bases with no gene match: 12. The CDR3 sequence is 15 residues long. PCR amplification relied on 60 Vbeta primers (plus 13 Jbeta primers). TCRdb's copy holds only in-frame clones and misses some; the assay was immunoSEQ multiplex PCR. The table records 100,000 to 150,000 clones, 66% of them present only once. This receptor was identified in a man aged 18-30 years in good health and CMV-seronegative. This chain joins TRBV7-2 and TRBJ2-7; 9 bases align to TRBD1. Sequencing input: PBMCs. This CDR3 is CASSSTGTGWVEQYF. The CDR3 DNA follows: TGTGCCAGCAGTTCCACCGGGACAGGGTGGGTCGAGCAGTACTTC. Combining the CDR3 with reference TRBV7-2 and TRBJ2-7 gives the whole variable domain GAGVSQSPSNKVTEKGKDVELRCDPISGHTALYWYRQSLGQGLEFLIYFQGNSAPDKSGLPSDRFSAERTGGSVSTLTIQRTQQEDSAVYLCASSSTGTGWVEQYFGPGTRLTVT.